This TCR beta chain was identified in a study of blood T cell repertoires in COVID-19. Germline V CDR1 and CDR2: LNHDA, SQIVND (reference sequence). Trimming cost V 5 bases and J 3 bases; bases outside gene matches: 10. The CDR3 extends over 16 amino acids. The protocol was immunoSEQ multiplex PCR, while the TCRdb copy is restricted to in-frame clones and leaves out a portion. The sample contains about 88,000 clones, 72% of which appear only once. The V gene is TRBV19, the J gene TRBJ1-5; the match to TRBD1 covers 7 bases. The sequenced material came from peripheral blood. This TCR was sampled from a woman aged 60-75 years in a cohort sampled during active or convalescent COVID-19. Here the CDR3 DNA reads TGTGCCAGTAGTGTAAACCCGGGACAGCCCAATCAGCCCCAGCATTTT. This translates into CASSVNPGQPNQPQHF.